This T cell receptor (beta chain) was identified during a study of spatial heterogeneity in lung cancer (dated by TCRdb to about 2019). At the level of the whole study: Beta-chain transcripts were consistently detected in greater numbers than alpha-chain transcripts, which likely reflected higher beta-chain transcript abundance. Nonsynonymous mutation counts, determined by whole-exome sequencing of tumor tissue, were related to features of the TCR repertoire. In the raw uncorrected reads, each unique combination of TCR and UMI appeared on average more than ten times. At surgery, both alpha and beta chains were TCR-sequenced in 220 tumor regions, fewer than 85 matched nontumor lung samples and 50 to 60 PBMC samples. The study quantitatively compared TCR alpha and beta repertoires across multiple tumor regions, matched nontumor lung and blood in non-small cell lung cancer.

This clonotype was detected many times. Its antigen is still unknown. Base quality data are lacking; no much larger clone is found one base away. This beta chain is off target for a library built for alpha chains, so its abundance means little. Trimming removed 5 bases from V and 6 bases from J, leaving 15 bases between the germline ends. Sequences SGHAT (CDR1) and FQNNGV (CDR2) are obtained from the germline V gene. The CDR3 has 14 amino acids, counting the end cysteine and phenylalanine. The read is trimmed to its CDR3 DNA, 42 bases read in frame from base 1. The library came from 5' RACE. The sequencer was a NextSeq 500. To allow correction of PCR and sequencing errors, the TCR library protocol tagged every TCR cDNA molecule with a unique molecular identifier. On the authors' methods: Decombinator tools were used for TCR identification, UMI-based error correction and CDR3 extraction. Expanded TCRs were defined as those above a frequency of 2 per 1,000, corresponding to the top 1% of the tumor frequency distribution. Each repertoire was subsampled 100 times to 5,000 TCRs, after which Renyi diversity was computed with the R vegan package. To build CDR3 similarity networks, amino acid triplet string-kernel similarity was used, and CDR3s were connected when their pairwise similarity was above 0.82. TCRdb applied fastp at Q25 and MiXCR to the public reads, then kept only in-frame beta chains. One record per CDR3 amino acid sequence lists the most common genes and DNA. The V and J calls follow TCRdb's processing rather than the paper's. This sample is represented by fewer than 15,000 distinct CDR3 sequences; 5.2% of them were singletons. Of the sample, about 38% falls within the top ten clones.

The meaning of the sample's time point label: sample taken at primary tumor resection. TCR sequencing used whole RNA extracted from tumor and nontumor lung tissue, or from cryopreserved PBMC samples, without cell sorting. Donors were about 70 patients with early-stage, untreated non-small cell lung cancer from the lung TRACERx cohort. Patients were selected for TCR sequencing only if sufficient RNA was available from at least two tumor regions. What the authors observed across the whole study: Additional single-cell paired TCR alpha and beta sequencing was considered necessary to confirm, at a functional level, the hypothesis that regional TCRs recognize regional mutations.

The chain couples TRBV11-2 to TRBJ2-3; the D segment cannot be called with confidence. The sequence was obtained from a human donor with early-stage non-small cell lung cancer. This specimen was lung tumor tissue, taken at surgery. CDR3 region: CASSASPAGDTQYF. The nucleotides read TGTGCCAGCAGCGCATCTCCTGCCGGGGATACGCAGTATTTT.